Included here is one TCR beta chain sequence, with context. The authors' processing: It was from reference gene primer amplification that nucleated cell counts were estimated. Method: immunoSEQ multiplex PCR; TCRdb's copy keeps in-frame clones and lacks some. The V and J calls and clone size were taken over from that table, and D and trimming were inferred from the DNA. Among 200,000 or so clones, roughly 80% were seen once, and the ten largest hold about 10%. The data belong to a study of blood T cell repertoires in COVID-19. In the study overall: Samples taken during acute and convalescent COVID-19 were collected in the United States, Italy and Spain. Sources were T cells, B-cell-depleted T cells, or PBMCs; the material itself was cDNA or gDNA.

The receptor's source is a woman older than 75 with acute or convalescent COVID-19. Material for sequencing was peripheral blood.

The CDR3 here is CASIRGGGGSDTQYF. The CDR3 region has the DNA TGTGCCAGCATTAGAGGGGGCGGGGGGAGTGATACGCAGTATTTT. The rearrangement joins TRBV7-8 to TRBJ2-3; tentative D call: TRBD2 (8 bases). Germline V gene lookup returns CDR1 SGHVS and CDR2 FQNEAQ. The CDR3 is 15 residues long. Trimming stripped 7 bases from V and 6 bases from J, with 20 bases between.